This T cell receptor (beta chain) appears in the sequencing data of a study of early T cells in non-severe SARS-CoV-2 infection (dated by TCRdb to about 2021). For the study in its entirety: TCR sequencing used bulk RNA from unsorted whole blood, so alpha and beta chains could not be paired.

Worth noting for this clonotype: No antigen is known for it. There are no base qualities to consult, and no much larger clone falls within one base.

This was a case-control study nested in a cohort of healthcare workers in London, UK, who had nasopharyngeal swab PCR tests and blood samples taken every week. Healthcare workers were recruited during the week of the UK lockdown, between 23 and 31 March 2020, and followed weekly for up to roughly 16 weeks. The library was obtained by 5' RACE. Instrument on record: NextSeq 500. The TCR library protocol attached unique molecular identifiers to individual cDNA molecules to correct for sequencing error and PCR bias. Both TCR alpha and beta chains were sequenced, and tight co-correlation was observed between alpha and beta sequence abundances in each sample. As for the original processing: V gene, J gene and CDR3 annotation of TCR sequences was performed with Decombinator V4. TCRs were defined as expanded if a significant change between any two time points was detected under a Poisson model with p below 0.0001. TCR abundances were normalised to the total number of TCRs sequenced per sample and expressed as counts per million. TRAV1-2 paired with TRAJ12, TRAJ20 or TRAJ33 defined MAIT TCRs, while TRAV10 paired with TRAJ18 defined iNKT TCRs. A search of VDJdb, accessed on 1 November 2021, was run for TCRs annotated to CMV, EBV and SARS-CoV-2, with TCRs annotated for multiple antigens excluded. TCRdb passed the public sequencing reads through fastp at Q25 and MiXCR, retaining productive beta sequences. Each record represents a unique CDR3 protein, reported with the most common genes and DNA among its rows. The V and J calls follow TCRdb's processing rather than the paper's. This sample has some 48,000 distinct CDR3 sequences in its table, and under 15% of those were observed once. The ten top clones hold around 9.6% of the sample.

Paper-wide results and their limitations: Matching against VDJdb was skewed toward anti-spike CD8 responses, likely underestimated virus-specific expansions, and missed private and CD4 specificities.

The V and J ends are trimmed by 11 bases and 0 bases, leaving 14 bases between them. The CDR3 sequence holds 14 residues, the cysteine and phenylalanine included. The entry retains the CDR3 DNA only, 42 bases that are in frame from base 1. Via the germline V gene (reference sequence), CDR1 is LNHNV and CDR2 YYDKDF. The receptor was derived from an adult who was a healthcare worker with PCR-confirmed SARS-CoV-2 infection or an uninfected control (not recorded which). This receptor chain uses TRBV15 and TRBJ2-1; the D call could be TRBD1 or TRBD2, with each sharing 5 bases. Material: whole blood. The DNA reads TGTGCCGTTGGCCCAGGGAGCTCCTACAATGAGCAGTTCTTC. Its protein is CAVGPGSSYNEQFF.